This T cell receptor beta chain stems from a study of T cell responses to AZD1222 COVID-19 vaccine. Study-level results: The sample set comprised mostly white British donors with more females, and clonal diversity was possibly underestimated. Dominant at 160-218 and 743-854, vaccine-associated CD4 TCRs also spanned spike.

Germline values: CDR1 PRHDT, CDR2 FYEKMQ (reference sequence). The CDR3 runs to 14 residues. The ends lost 4 bases at V and 2 bases at J; junction bases unmatched: 2. Points on this clone: Its target is not known.

Only in-frame clones appear in the TCRdb table, and some are missing; sequencing was by immunoSEQ multiplex PCR. The sample consists of approximately 67,000 clones, 83% of them appearing once. Combined were second doses at about 4 or about 12 weeks. The TCR was taken from an adult who received the AZD1222 COVID-19 vaccine. This chain links TRBV13 with TRBJ1-1, with TRBD1 identical over 9 bases. Sample: peripheral blood, taken 28 days after the second AZD1222 dose. DNA of the CDR3: TGTGCCAGCAGCTACAGGGGGCTAAACACTGAAGCTTTCTTT. Its protein product is CASSYRGLNTEAFF.